The present T cell receptor (beta chain) was sequenced within a study of shared clonotypes between healthy human individuals. Every immunoSEQ plate was one replicate of a subset's evenly spread DNA. Replicate PCRs from sorted subsets contained roughly 200 ng DNA, which is 30,000 to 35,000 T cell genomes. Libraries were prepared by immunoSEQ multiplex PCR; TCRdb keeps only in-frame clonotypes and omits some of them. The sample records 300,000 to 350,000 clones, 73% being singletons. Germline CDR1 and CDR2: MNHEY and SMNVEV (reference sequence). The J segment lost 8 bases and the V segment lost 5 bases, leaving 5 bases of the junction unmatched. CDR3 length: 13 residues.

The specimen was memory CD4+ T cells sorted from blood. Subset meaning: CD45RA-negative fraction. This sequence joins TRBV27 and TRBJ2-3; 9 bases fit TRBD1. The TCR originated in a man aged 25-45 years in good health. CDR3 in amino acids: CASSAGQGGTQYF. The CDR3 nucleotides read TGTGCCAGCAGTGCGGGACAGGGTGGTACGCAGTATTTT.